What follows describes a single T cell receptor beta chain. Its cognate antigen is unknown. The germline gene is not matched at one end of the junction; a read error may be the cause. The data were obtained in a study of cytomegalovirus exposure and HLA in healthy donors. Findings of the study overall: Association with HLA alleles at 0.05 false discovery rate was found for roughly 17,000 TCR beta sequences in a later analysis. Associated with cytomegalovirus, according to the listing, were 150 to 200 TCR beta chains. Rarity characterized most TCR sequences, yet some public TCRs appeared in many donors. A later analysis showed HLA-associated TCR beta chains outstripping equally common others in clonal expansion.

Primers included in the PCR were 60 Vbeta and 13 Jbeta primers. Using immunoSEQ multiplex PCR, the repertoire was profiled, and TCRdb retains in-frame clones only, with some absent. The table has approximately 200,000 clones, 82% seen once. This TCR was sampled from a boy younger than 10 in good health and CMV-seronegative. The sequencing sample was made of PBMCs.

The CDR3 protein is CASSFGVAGGPGTDTQYF. The DNA for the CDR3 is TGTGCTAGCAGCTTTGGGGTAGCGGGGGGGCCGGGCACAGATACGCAGTATTTT. The genes are TRBV7-7 and TRBJ2-3, with TRBD2 matching 11 bases. The germline CDR1 and CDR2 sequences are SSHAT and FNYEAQ (reference sequence). The CDR3 contains 18 residues.